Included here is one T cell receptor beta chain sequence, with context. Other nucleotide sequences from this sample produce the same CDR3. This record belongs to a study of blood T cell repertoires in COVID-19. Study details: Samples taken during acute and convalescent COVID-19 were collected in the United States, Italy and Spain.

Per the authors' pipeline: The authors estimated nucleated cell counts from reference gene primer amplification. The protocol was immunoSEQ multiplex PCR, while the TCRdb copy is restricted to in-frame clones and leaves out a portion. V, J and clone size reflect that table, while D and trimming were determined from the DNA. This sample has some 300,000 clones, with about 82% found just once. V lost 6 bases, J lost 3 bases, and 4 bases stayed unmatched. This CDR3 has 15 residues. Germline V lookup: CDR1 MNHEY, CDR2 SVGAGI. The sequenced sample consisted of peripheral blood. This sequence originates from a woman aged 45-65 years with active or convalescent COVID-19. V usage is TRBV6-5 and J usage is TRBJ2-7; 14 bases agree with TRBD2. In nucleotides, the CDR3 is TGTGCCAGCAGCCGGGGGACTAGCGGGAGCTACGAGCAGTACTTC. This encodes CASSRGTSGSYEQYF.